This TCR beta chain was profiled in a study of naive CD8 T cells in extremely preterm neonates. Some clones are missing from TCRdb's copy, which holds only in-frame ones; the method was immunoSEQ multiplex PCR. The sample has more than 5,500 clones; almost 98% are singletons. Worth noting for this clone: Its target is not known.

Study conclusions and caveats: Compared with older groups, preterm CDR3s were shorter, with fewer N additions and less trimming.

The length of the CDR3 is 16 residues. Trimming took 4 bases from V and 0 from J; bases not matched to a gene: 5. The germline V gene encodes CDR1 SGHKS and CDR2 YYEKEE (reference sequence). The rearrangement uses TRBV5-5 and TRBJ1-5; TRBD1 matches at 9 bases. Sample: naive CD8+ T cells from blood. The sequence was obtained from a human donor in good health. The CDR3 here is CASSRRTGDSNQPQHF. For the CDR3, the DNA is TGTGCCAGCAGCCGAAGGACAGGGGATAGCAATCAGCCCCAGCATTTT.